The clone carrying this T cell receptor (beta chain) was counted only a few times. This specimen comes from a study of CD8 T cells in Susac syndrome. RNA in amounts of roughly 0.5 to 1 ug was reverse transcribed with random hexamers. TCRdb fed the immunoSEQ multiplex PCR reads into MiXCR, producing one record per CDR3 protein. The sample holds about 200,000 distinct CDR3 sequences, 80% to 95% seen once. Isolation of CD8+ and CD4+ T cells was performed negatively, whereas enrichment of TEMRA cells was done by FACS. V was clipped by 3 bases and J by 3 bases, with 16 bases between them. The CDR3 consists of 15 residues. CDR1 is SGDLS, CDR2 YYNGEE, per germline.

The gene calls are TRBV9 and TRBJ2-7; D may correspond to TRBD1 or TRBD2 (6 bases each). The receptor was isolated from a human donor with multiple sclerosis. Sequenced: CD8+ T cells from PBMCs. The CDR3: CASSASEGVFYEQYF. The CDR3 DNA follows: TGTGCCAGCAGCGCCTCGGAGGGGGTATTCTACGAGCAGTACTTC.